Following are 4 T cell receptor beta chains from one sample sequenced in a study of cytomegalovirus exposure and HLA in healthy donors (TCRdb year 2017). The method was the immunoSEQ multiplex PCR assay. The multiplex PCR relied on a mix of 60 forward primers for TCR Vbeta segments and 13 reverse primers for TCR Jbeta segments. TCRdb took this table from immuneACCESS and kept in-frame rearrangements with V and J called. Such tables lack part of the clones; where checked against another copy, unresolved V genes explain under half of the gap, and the rest is unexplained. The sample table holds about 50,000 clones, of which approximately 70% were seen once. Of the sample, around 10% is held by the ten largest clones. Sequencing used PBMCs. Every receptor here comes from a woman aged 45-65 years in good health and CMV-seronegative.

This clone was counted once. This chain joins TRBV5-6 and TRBJ1-1, with TRBD1 matching 9 bases. In germline, CDR1 is SGHDT, CDR2 YYEEEE. V shed 2 bases, J shed 3 bases, and the junction held 2 bases outside the gene matches. The CDR3 sequence is 14 residues long. The CDR3 bases are TGTGCCAGCAGCTTCGGGACAGGGTACACTGAAGCTTTCTTT. Translating it yields CASSFGTGYTEAFF.

The chain carries TRBV6-5 and TRBJ2-1, with TRBD1 matching 8 bases. Per the germline V gene, CDR1 is MNHEY and CDR2 is SVGAGI. The CDR3 extends over 14 amino acids. The trim removed 8 bases at V and 3 bases at J, leaving 6 bases unmatched. The CDR3 sequence: CASFGQGNYNEQFF. Here the CDR3 DNA reads TGTGCCAGCTTCGGACAGGGAAACTACAATGAGCAGTTCTTC.

This sequence joins TRBV7-2 and TRBJ1-1, with D possibly being TRBD1 (6 bases). V lost 5 bases and J 3 bases, leaving 19 bases between the germline ends. This CDR3 is 16 amino acids long. Germline-derived CDR1 and CDR2 are SGHTA and FQGNSA. CDR3 sequence: CASSHGQRKGDTEAFF. CDR3 DNA: TGTGCCAGCAGCCATGGACAGAGAAAAGGTGACACTGAAGCTTTCTTT. The whole variable domain, remainder taken from reference TRBV7-2 and TRBJ1-1, is GAGVSQSPSNKVTEKGKDVELRCDPISGHTALYWYRQSLGQGLEFLIYFQGNSAPDKSGLPSDRFSAERTGGSVSTLTIQRTQQEDSAVYLCASSHGQRKGDTEAFFGQGTRLTVV.

The chain recombines TRBV5-4 with TRBJ2-1; 9 bases fit TRBD2. Germline V gene lookup returns CDR1 SGHNT and CDR2 YYREEE (reference sequence). The CDR3 has 16 residues. V dropped 1 base and J dropped 1; count of bases not matched to a gene: 3. DNA of the CDR3: TGTGCCAGCAGCTTGCAGCGGGGGGTATCCTACAATGAGCAGTTCTTC. Protein: CASSLQRGVSYNEQFF.